This T cell receptor beta chain was identified during a study of blood T cell repertoires in COVID-19 (dated by TCRdb to about 2020). Describing the broader study: Samples from collaborators originated in the United States, Italy and Spain and spanned both the acute and convalescent phases of COVID-19. A freely available public database, intended as a resource for researchers studying the immune response to SARS-CoV-2, is where the repertoires were released. The dataset comprised deeply sampled blood TCRbeta repertoires from subjects exposed to, actively infected with, or recovered from COVID-19. Where available, HLA class I and class II types were taken from metadata supplied by the sample provider and were not determined by assay-based typing. Samples came from the ongoing ImmuneRACE study (first 160 participants) plus 1,254 subjects from 6 global collaborators. The prospective study material was composed of cDNA or gDNA derived from T cells, B-cell-depleted T cells, or PBMCs. A de-identified subject ID, COVID-19 status, age in years and sex were almost always included in the sample metadata. Study-wide findings and limitations: How much clinical and demographic metadata was included differed by source and by participant, and the metadata was provided uncurated.

Collaborating institutions collected whole blood in K2EDTA tubes following their own protocols. For TCRbeta analysis, collaborator samples were shipped as frozen whole blood, as isolated PBMCs, or as DNA extracted from either sample type. In regard to this clone: What this receptor recognizes is not known. Base qualities are missing; no much larger clone stands one base away.

The germline V gene (reference sequence) specifies LNHDA as CDR1 and SQIVND as CDR2. From its cysteine to its phenylalanine, the CDR3 spans 14 amino acids. The DNA shown is the 42-base CDR3, in frame from base 1. The junction shows trimming of 4 bases on V and 4 bases on J, and the gene matches do not reach 6 bases of it. TCRbeta CDR3 regions were amplified from genomic DNA using the immunoSEQ Assay, a bias-controlled multiplex PCR. In the paper's pipeline: Nucleated cell counts per sample were estimated from amplification of reference gene primers within the assay. Sequence reads were collapsed and filtered to measure the absolute abundance of every unique TCRbeta CDR3 rearrangement. Productive Simpson clonality was computed per sample as the square root of Simpson's diversity index over productive rearrangements. TCRdb obtained this table from immuneACCESS and retained in-frame rearrangements with V and J assigned. These tables miss some clones; where compared with another copy, unresolved V genes account for less than half of the shortfall, and the remainder is unexplained. The V and J calls and the clone size are those of that table, but D and trimming were determined from the DNA. The sample table records about 49,000 clones; 77% of these occur just once. Of the sample, around 42% falls within the top ten clones.

The material sequenced was peripheral blood. This TCR was recovered from a man in his 70s with active or convalescent COVID-19. The rearranged segments are TRBV19 and TRBJ2-5; the central 7 bases match TRBD1. The CDR3 in this case is CASSTGQIGETQYF. The sequenced DNA: TGTGCCAGTAGTACGGGACAGATCGGAGAGACCCAGTACTTC. The CDR3 plus the reference TRBV19 and TRBJ2-5 genes for the other parts give the full variable domain: DGGITQSPKYLFRKEGQNVTLSCEQNLNHDAMYWYRQDPGQGLRLIYYSQIVNDFQKGDIAEGYSVSREKKESFPLTVTSAQKNPTAFYLCASSTGQIGETQYFGPGTRLLVL.